This T cell receptor beta chain was retrieved from a study of blood T cells in healthy people across ages. Across the whole study: The capture of about one barcoded beta molecule per two T cells was achieved by template switching.

Points on this clonotype: The antigen remains unidentified.

Study-level points and caveats: A greater number of naive CD4+ cells and higher diversity distinguished long-lived donors from aged donors. The lack of PBMC sorting stopped any conclusive naive versus antigen-experienced comparison.

The ends were cut back, 4 bases at V and 7 bases at J, with 13 bases in the middle. From germline, CDR1 is SQVTM and CDR2 ANQGSEA. This CDR3 is 13 amino acids long. A sample-barcoded 5' primer and a J-beta primer mix were used in a second PCR of about 7 to 12 cycles. TCRdb fed the 5' RACE reads into MiXCR, producing one record per CDR3 protein. The sample shows around 1.7 million distinct CDR3 sequences, under 30% of them seen only once. The specimen was blood. The genes are TRBV29-1 and TRBJ1-4, with D perhaps matching TRBD1 (5 bases). This TCR was recovered from a woman aged 25-40 years in good health. Written as DNA, the CDR3 is TGCAGCGTTGTGGGGGACGGGCTTGAAAAACTGTTTTTT. Translating it yields CSVVGDGLEKLFF.